The 13 T cell receptor beta chains listed next were all sequenced from one sample in a study of blood T cells in healthy people across ages. Sample-barcoded 5' priming and a J-beta primer mix drove a second PCR of about 6 to 12 cycles. TCRdb reprocessed the 5' RACE reads with MiXCR, giving one entry per CDR3 protein. The table lists about 1,500,000 distinct CDR3 sequences, approximately 30% of them singletons. The sequenced material came from blood. Every receptor here comes from a woman aged 25 to 39 in good health.

The chain employs TRBV12-3 or TRBV12-4 and TRBJ1-6; 7 nucleotides line up with TRBD1. The CDR3 covers 13 residues. Losses at the gene ends were 4 bases for V and 9 bases for J; bases not matched to a gene: 3. As DNA, the CDR3 is TGTGCCAGCAGTTCCCGACAGGGTTCACCCCTCCACTTT. Amino acids: CASSSRQGSPLHF.

This clonotype was picked up many times. The CDR3 coding sequence is TGCAGCGCACGGACTAGCGCCAACTCGCAGTATTTT. Its translation: CSARTSANSQYF. The chain is built from TRBV29-1 and TRBJ2-3, with TRBD2 identical over 9 bases. From germline, CDR1 is SQVTM and CDR2 ANQGSEA. There are 12 residues in the CDR3. The V and J ends lost 7 bases and 10 bases, in that order; junction bases with no gene match: 9.

The chain links TRBV5-1 to TRBJ2-1; D is uncertain. Germline CDR1 reads SGHRS; CDR2 reads YFSETQ. Trimming cost V 1 base and J 1 base, with 12 bases left between them. The CDR3 is 16 amino acids. CDR3: CASSLNGPKSYNEQFF. The CDR3 nucleotides are TGCGCCAGCAGCTTGAACGGGCCCAAGTCCTACAATGAGCAGTTCTTC.

The V call is TRBV20-1, the J call TRBJ1-4; tentatively, D is TRBD1 (5 bases). The germline V and J ends were trimmed by 0 bases and 8 bases, with 16 bases remaining between them. The CDR3 extends over 15 amino acids. CDR1 and CDR2 (germline): DFQATT, SNEGSKA (reference sequence). The CDR3 region has the DNA TGCAGTGCTAGAGATCGGGGCCGGGGGAGAGAAAAACTGTTTTTT. Translation gives CSARDRGRGREKLFF.

This clonotype was found a few times. Relative to the germline gene, one junction end is altered; a read error may explain this. The V and J genes are TRBV5-1 and TRBJ2-1; D is ambiguous. Germline values: CDR1 SGHRS, CDR2 YFSETQ. The CDR3 extends over 13 amino acids. DNA for the CDR3: TGCACCAGCAGCCCCGGGCCCCACAATGAGCAGTTCTTC. Encoded protein: CTSSPGPHNEQFF. Full variable domain (rest looked up from reference TRBV5-1 and TRBJ2-1): KAGVTQTPRYLIKTRGQQVTLSCSPISGHRSVSWYQQTPGQGLQFLFEYFSETQRNKGNFPGRFSGRQFSNSRSEMNVSTLELGDSALYLCTSSPGPHNEQFFGPGTRLTVL.

The chain is built from TRBV29-1 and TRBJ2-7; D unresolved. V lost 5 bases and J 3 bases, leaving 14 bases between the germline ends. Germline CDR1 and CDR2: SQVTM and ANQGSEA. CDR3 length equals 13 residues. In nucleotides, the CDR3 is TGCAGCGTTCCTGGAGTTCCAGTCTACGAGCAGTACTTC. Its translation: CSVPGVPVYEQYF.

This chain connects TRBV7-6 to TRBJ2-1, with D unclear. Looked up from germline, CDR1 is SGHVS and CDR2 is FNYEAQ. Trimming stripped 3 bases from V and 5 bases from J, with 11 bases between. The CDR3 length is 14 residues. CDR3 coding DNA: TGTGCCAGCAGCTTCAGATTTGTGGACAATGAGCAGTTCTTC. It yields the protein CASSFRFVDNEQFF.

In regard to this clonotype: Given a much more abundant clone one base away, this may be a read error. V gene TRBV7-2 combines with J gene TRBJ1-5; perhaps TRBD1 as D (6 bases). V lost 5 bases and J 6 bases, leaving 11 bases between the germline ends. CDR1 and CDR2 (germline): SGHTA, FQGNSA. The CDR3 runs 13 residues. CDR3 region: CASSRQESQPQHF. CDR3 bases: TGTGCCAGCAGCCGACAGGAGAGTCAGCCCCAGCATTTT.

Points on this clonotype: An end of the junction does not agree with germline; a read error may underlie this. This sequence joins TRBV5-5 and TRBJ2-1, with 7 bases fitting TRBD1. Germline V lookup: CDR1 SGHKS, CDR2 YYEKEE (reference sequence). The CDR3 extends over 14 amino acids. DNA for the CDR3: TGTGCCAGCAGCTTGGCGACAGGGTACAATGGGCAGTTCTTC. It codes for CASSLATGYNGQFF.

This chain connects TRBV7-9 to TRBJ2-1, with 9 bases lining up with TRBD1. Trimming removed 5 bases from V and 15 bases from J; junction bases left unmatched: 11. CDR3 length equals 13 residues. The germline CDR1 and CDR2 sequences are SEHNR and FQNEAQ (reference sequence). The CDR3 DNA sequence: TGTGCCAGCAGCCCGGGACAGGGCGTATTACCGTTCTTC. This sequence encodes CASSPGQGVLPFF.

This clonotype has more than one count but fewer than ten. This chain links TRBV5-1 with TRBJ1-2, with a possible D match to TRBD1 (6 bases). The CDR3 totals 14 residues. CDR1 SGHRS and CDR2 YFSETQ come from the germline V gene. V lost 1 base to trimming and J lost 4 bases, with 11 bases between them. The CDR3 is CASSLSAGVYGYTF. The CDR3, as DNA: TGCGCCAGCAGCTTGTCGGCAGGGGTCTATGGCTACACCTTC.

This chain uses TRBV2 with TRBJ2-4, with D perhaps matching TRBD2 (5 bases). V was clipped by 9 bases and J by 2 bases, with 23 bases between them. The germline CDR1 and CDR2 sequences are SNHLY and FYNNEI. This CDR3 has 17 residues. CDR3 nucleotide sequence: TGTGCCAGTTCTTACAGAGTAGCGCTCCCTACCAAAAACATTCAGTACTTC. Encoded protein: CASSYRVALPTKNIQYF.

The rearrangement joins TRBV20-1 to TRBJ2-3; 8 nucleotides align to TRBD2. CDR1 and CDR2 from the germline V gene are DFQATT and SNEGSKA (reference sequence). V dropped 3 bases and J dropped 4; count of bases not matched to a gene: 9. The CDR3 is 15 amino acids. The CDR3 nucleotides are TGCAGTGCTAGTCACGGGACTAGAGGGGCAGATACGCAGTATTTT. It encodes CSASHGTRGADTQYF.